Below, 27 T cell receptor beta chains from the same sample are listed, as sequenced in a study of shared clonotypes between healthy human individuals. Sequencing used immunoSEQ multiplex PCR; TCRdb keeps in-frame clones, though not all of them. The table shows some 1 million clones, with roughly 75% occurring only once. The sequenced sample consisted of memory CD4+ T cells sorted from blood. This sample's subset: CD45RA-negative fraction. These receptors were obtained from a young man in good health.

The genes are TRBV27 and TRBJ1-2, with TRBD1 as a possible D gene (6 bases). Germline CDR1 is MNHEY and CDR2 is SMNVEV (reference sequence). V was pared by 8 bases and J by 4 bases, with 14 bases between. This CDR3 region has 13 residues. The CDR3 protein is CASAGRGVYGYTF. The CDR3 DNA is TGTGCCAGCGCTGGCAGGGGCGTCTATGGCTACACCTTC.

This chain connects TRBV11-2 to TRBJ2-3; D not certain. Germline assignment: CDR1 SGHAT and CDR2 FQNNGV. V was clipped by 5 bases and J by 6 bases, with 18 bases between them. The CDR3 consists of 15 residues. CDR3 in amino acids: CASSPLGLRRDTQYF. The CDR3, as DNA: TGTGCCAGCAGCCCCCTCGGCTTGAGAAGGGATACGCAGTATTTT.

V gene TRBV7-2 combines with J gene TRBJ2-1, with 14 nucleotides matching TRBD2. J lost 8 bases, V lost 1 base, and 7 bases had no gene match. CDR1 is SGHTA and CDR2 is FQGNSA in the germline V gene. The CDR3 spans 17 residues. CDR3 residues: CASSLVSGTSGSYEQFF. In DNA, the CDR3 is TGTGCCAGCAGCTTAGTATCCGGGACTAGCGGGAGTTATGAGCAGTTCTTC.

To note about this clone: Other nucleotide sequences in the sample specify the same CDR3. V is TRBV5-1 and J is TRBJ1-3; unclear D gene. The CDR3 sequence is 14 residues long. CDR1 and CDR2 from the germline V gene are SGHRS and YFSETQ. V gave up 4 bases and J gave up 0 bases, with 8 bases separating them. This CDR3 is CASSTDGSGNTIYF. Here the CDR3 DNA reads TGCGCCAGCAGCACAGACGGCTCTGGAAACACCATATATTTT.

CDR3 sequence reads: CASSIGDRATDTQYF. The DNA of the CDR3 is TGTGCCAGCAGTATTGGGGACAGGGCCACAGATACGCAGTATTTT. The gene calls are TRBV7-9 and TRBJ2-3; 9 bases are a match to TRBD1. This CDR3 region has 15 residues. The V gene end was trimmed by 6 bases and the J gene end by 2 bases; junction bases not matched to a gene: 6. In germline, CDR1 is SEHNR, CDR2 FQNEAQ (reference sequence).

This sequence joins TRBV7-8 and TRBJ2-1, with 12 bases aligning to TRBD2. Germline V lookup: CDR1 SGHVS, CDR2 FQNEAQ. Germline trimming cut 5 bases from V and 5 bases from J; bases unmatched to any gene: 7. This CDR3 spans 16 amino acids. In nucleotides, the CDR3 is TGTGCCAGCAGCACTCTAGCGGGAGGGCCGAACAATGAGCAGTTCTTC. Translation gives CASSTLAGGPNNEQFF.

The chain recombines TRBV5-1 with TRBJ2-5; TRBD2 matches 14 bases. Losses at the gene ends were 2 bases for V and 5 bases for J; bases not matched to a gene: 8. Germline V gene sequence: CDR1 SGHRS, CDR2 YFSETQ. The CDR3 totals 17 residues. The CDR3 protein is CASSLGLAGGGAETQYF. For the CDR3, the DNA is TGCGCCAGCAGCTTAGGACTAGCGGGAGGAGGCGCGGAGACCCAGTACTTC.

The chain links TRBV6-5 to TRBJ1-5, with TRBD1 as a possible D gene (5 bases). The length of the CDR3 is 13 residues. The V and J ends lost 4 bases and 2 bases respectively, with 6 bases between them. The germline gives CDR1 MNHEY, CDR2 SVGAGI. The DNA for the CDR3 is TGTGCCAGCAGTTGGGACCGCAATCAGCCCCAGCATTTT. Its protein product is CASSWDRNQPQHF.

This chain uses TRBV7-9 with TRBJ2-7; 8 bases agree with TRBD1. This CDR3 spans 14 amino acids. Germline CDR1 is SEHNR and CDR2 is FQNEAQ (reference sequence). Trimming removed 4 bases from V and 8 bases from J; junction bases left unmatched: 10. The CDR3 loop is CASSSGTGSFQQYF. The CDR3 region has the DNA TGTGCCAGCAGCTCCGGGACAGGATCGTTTCAGCAGTACTTC. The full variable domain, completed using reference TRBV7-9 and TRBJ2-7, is DTGVSQNPRHKITKRGQNVTFRCDPISEHNRLYWYRQTLGQGPEFLTYFQNEAQLEKSRLLSDRFSAERPKGSFSTLEIQRTEQGDSAMYLCASSSGTGSFQQYFGPGTRLTVT.

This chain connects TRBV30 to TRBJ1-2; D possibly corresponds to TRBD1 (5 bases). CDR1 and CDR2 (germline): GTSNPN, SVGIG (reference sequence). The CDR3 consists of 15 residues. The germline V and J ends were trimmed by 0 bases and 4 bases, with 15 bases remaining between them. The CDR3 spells CAWSVRRGGAYGYTF. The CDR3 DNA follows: TGTGCCTGGAGTGTACGCAGAGGCGGGGCCTATGGCTACACCTTC.

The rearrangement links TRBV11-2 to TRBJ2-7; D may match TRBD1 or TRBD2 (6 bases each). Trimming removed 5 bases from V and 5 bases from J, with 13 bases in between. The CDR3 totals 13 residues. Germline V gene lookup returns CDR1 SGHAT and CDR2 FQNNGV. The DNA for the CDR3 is TGTGCCAGCAGCGGCGTCGGGGGCCACGAGCAGTACTTC. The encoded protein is CASSGVGGHEQYF.

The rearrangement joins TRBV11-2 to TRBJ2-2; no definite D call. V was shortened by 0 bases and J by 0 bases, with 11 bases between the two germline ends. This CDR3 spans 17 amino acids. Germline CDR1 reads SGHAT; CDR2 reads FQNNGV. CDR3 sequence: CASSLEGYASNTGELFF. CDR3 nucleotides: TGTGCCAGCAGCTTAGAGGGCTACGCCTCGAACACCGGGGAGCTGTTTTTT.

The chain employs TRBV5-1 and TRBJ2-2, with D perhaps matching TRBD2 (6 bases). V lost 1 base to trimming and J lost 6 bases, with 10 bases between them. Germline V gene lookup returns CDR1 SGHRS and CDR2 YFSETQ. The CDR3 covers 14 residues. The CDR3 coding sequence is TGCGCCAGCAGCTTGTCAGGGAGGTCCGGGGAGCTGTTTTTT. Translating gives CASSLSGRSGELFF.

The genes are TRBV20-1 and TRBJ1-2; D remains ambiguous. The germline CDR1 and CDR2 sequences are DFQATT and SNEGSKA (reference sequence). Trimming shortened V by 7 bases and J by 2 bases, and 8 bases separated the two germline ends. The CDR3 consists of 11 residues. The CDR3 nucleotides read TGCAGTGGGGAACGGAACTATGGCTACACCTTC. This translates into CSGERNYGYTF.

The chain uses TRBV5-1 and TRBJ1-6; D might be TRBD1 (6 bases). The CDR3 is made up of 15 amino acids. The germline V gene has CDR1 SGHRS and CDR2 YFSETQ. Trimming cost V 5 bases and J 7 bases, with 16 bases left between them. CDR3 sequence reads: CASRTGGQENSPLHF. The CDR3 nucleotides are TGCGCCAGCAGAACGGGGGGGCAGGAGAATTCACCCCTCCACTTT.

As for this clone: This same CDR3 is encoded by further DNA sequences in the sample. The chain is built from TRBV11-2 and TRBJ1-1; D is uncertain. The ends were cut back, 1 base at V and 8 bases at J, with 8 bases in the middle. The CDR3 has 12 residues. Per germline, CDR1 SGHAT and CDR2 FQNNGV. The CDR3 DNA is TGTGCCAGCAGCTTAGGAGTGGGGGAAGCTTTCTTT. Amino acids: CASSLGVGEAFF.

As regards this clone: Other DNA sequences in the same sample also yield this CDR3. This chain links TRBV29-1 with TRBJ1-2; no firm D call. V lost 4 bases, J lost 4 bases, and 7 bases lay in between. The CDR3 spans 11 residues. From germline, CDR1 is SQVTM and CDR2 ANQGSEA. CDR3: CSVARSYGYTF. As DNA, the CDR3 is TGCAGCGTTGCCCGGTCCTATGGCTACACCTTC. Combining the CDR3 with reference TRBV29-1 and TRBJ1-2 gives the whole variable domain SAVISQKPSRDICQRGTSLTIQCQVDSQVTMMFWYRQQPGQSLTLIATANQGSEATYESGFVIDKFPISRPNLTFSTLTVSNMSPEDSSIYLCSVARSYGYTFGSGTRLTVV.

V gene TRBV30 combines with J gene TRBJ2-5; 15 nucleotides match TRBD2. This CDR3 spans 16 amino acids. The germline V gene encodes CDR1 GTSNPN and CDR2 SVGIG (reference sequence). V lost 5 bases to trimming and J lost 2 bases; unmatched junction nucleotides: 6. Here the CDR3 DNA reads TGTGCCTGGGACATTGGACTAGCGGGGGGGCAAGAGACCCAGTACTTC. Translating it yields CAWDIGLAGGQETQYF.

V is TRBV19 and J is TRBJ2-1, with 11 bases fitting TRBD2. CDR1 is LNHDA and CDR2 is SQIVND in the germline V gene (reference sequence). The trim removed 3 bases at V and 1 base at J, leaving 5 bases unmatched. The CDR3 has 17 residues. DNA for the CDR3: TGTGCCAGTAGTATTCTTCTAGCGGGAGGATCCTACAATGAGCAGTTCTTC. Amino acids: CASSILLAGGSYNEQFF.

CDR3 in amino acids: CASTRGETQYF. The CDR3 nucleotides are TGTGCCTCTACGCGGGGAGAGACCCAGTACTTC. The J gene is TRBJ2-5, the V gene TRBV7-9; D perhaps matches TRBD2 (6 bases). With 11 bases removed from V and 4 bases from J, the gap between germline ends came to 11 bases. This CDR3 region has 11 residues. Germline CDR1 and CDR2: SEHNR and FQNEAQ (reference sequence).

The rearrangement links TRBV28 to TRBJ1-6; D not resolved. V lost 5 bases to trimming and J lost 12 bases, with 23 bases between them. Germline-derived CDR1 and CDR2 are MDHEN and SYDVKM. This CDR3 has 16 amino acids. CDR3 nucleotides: TGTGCCAGCAGTCCCTACGGCGCAGCCCCACGTGAACCCCTCCACTTT. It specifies CASSPYGAAPREPLHF.

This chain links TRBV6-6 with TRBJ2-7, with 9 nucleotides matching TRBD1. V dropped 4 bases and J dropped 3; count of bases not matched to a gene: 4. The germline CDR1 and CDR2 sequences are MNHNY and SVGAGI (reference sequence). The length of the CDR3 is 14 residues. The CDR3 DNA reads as TGTGCCAGCAGTTCGCCGGGACAGGGCTACGAGCAGTACTTC. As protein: CASSSPGQGYEQYF.

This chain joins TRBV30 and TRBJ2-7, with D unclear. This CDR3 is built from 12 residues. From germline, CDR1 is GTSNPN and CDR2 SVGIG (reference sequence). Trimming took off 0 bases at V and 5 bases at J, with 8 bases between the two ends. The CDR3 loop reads CAWSVKGNEQYF. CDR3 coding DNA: TGTGCCTGGAGTGTAAAGGGTAACGAGCAGTACTTC.

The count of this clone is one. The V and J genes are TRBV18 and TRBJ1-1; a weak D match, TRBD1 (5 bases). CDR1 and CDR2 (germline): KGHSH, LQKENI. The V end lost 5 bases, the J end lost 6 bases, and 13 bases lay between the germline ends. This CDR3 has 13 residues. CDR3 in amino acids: CASSKVRGPEAFF. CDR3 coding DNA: TGTGCCAGCTCAAAGGTGAGGGGCCCTGAAGCTTTCTTT. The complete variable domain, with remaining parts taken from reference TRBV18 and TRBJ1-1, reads NAGVMQNPRHLVRRRGQEARLRCSPMKGHSHVYWYRQLPEEGLKFMVYLQKENIIDESGMPKERFSAEFPKEGPSILRIQQVVRGDSAAYFCASSKVRGPEAFFGQGTRLTVV.

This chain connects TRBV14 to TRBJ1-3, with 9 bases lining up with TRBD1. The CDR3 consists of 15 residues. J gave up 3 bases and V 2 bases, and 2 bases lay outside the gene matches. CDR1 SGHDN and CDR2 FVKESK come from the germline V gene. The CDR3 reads CASSQRTGVGNTIYF. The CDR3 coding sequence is TGTGCCAGCAGCCAACGGACAGGGGTTGGAAACACCATATATTTT.

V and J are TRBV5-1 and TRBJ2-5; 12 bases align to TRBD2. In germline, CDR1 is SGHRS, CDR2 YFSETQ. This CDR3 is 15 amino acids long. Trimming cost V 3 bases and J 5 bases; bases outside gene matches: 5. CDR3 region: CASSSRTSGIETQYF. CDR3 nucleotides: TGCGCCAGCAGCTCTCGGACTAGCGGGATTGAGACCCAGTACTTC.

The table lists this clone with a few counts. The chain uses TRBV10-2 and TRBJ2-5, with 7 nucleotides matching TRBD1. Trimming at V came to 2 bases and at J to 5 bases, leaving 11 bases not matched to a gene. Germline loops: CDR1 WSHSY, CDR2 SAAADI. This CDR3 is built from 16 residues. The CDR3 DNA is TGCGCCAGCAGTGAGACTTTAGGGGGCGTAAGGGAGACCCAGTACTTC. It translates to CASSETLGGVRETQYF.